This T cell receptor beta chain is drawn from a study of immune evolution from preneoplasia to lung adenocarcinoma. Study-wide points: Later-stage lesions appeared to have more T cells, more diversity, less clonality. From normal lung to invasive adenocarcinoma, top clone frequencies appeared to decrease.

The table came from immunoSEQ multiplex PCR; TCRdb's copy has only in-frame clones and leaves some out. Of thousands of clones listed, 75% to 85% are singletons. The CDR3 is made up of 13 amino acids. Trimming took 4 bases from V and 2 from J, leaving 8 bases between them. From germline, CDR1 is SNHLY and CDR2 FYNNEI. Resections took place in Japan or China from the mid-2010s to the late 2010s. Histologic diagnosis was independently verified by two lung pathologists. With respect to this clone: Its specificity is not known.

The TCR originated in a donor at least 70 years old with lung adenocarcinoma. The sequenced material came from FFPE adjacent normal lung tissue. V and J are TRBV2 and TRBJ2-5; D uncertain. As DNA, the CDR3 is TGTGCCAGCAGTGGCCAAAGGCAAGAGACCCAGTACTTC. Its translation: CASSGQRQETQYF.